These 17 T cell receptor beta chains were sequenced from one sample in a study of monozygotic twins with inflammatory bowel disease. TCRdb reprocessed the 5' RACE reads, with one entry per CDR3 protein and no DNA. Listed are about 160,000 distinct CDR3 sequences; about 7.4% falls within the top ten. Sequenced input: blood. Receptors originate from a human donor with ulcerative colitis or Crohn's disease, or a healthy co-twin of an affected twin (not recorded which).

The chain is built from TRBV28 and TRBJ2-7; the TCRdb D gene call, TRBD2, has no DNA to confirm it. The CDR3 sequence is 16 residues long. Germline CDR1 MDHEN, CDR2 SYDVKM. CDR3 loop: CASSTMGTSGIYEQYF.

The chain links TRBV6-1 to TRBJ2-1; checking the TCRdb D call of TRBD1 is not possible without DNA. This CDR3 has 13 residues. Per the germline V gene, CDR1 is MNHNS and CDR2 is SASEGT. Here the CDR3 reads CASLGGAVNEQFF.

The gene calls are TRBV15 and TRBJ2-2; the D call from TCRdb, TRBD1, cannot be confirmed without DNA. The CDR3 runs 15 residues. Germline V CDR1 and CDR2: LNHNV, YYDKDF (reference sequence). The CDR3 sequence is CATFPGQGNTGELFF. The whole variable domain, remainder taken from reference TRBV15 and TRBJ2-2, is DAMVIQNPRYQVTQFGKPVTLSCSQTLNHNVMYWYQQKSSQAPKLLFHYYDKDFNNEADTPDNFQSRRPNTSFCFLDIRSPGLGDTAMYLCATFPGQGNTGELFFGEGSRLTVL.

This rearrangement joins TRBV4-1 to TRBJ2-7; TCRdb designates TRBD1, a call that cannot be tested without DNA. The CDR3 is 14 amino acids. Looked up from germline, CDR1 is MGHRA and CDR2 is YSYEKL. The CDR3 protein is CASSPTTGGAEQYF.

The rearrangement joins TRBV18 to TRBJ2-1. The germline V gene encodes CDR1 KGHSH and CDR2 LQKENI. This CDR3 comprises 15 residues. CDR3 residues: CASPLNSLLYNEQFF.

This chain's CDR3 is CATSPRGVLTGELFF. The rearrangement uses TRBV15 and TRBJ2-2; TCRdb indicates TRBD1, and absent DNA this call remains unverified. CDR3 length equals 15 residues. Per germline, CDR1 LNHNV and CDR2 YYDKDF (reference sequence).

The CDR3 sequence: CSAPYGGTDTQYF. This sequence joins TRBV20-1 and TRBJ2-3; as DNA is missing, the TRBD1 call by TCRdb cannot be tested. This CDR3 is built from 13 residues. Germline V gene lookup returns CDR1 DFQATT and CDR2 SNEGSKA (reference sequence).

This rearrangement joins TRBV5-1 to TRBJ2-7; the TCRdb D gene call, TRBD2, has no DNA to confirm it. In germline, CDR1 is SGHRS, CDR2 YFSETQ. The CDR3 loop spans 15 amino acids. This CDR3 reads CASNPLAGGSYEQYF.

This chain connects TRBV30 to TRBJ1-2; the D gene TCRdb calls, TRBD1, cannot be checked with no DNA. CDR1 and CDR2 (germline): GTSNPN, SVGIG (reference sequence). This CDR3 is 11 amino acids long. CDR3 amino acids: CAWWTGFGYTF.

The chain combines TRBV7-2 with TRBJ1-1; the D call from TCRdb, TRBD1, cannot be confirmed without DNA. CDR1 and CDR2 (germline): SGHTA, FQGNSA. This CDR3 spans 14 amino acids. The CDR3 spells CASSQVQGGTEAFF. The whole variable domain, remainder taken from reference TRBV7-2 and TRBJ1-1, is GAGVSQSPSNKVTEKGKDVELRCDPISGHTALYWYRQSLGQGLEFLIYFQGNSAPDKSGLPSDRFSAERTGGSVSTLTIQRTQQEDSAVYLCASSQVQGGTEAFFGQGTRLTVV.

The chain has TRBV7-9 and TRBJ1-1; TCRdb outputs TRBD1, but without DNA this stays unchecked. This CDR3 has 13 residues. Germline V gives CDR1 SEHNR, CDR2 FQNEAQ (reference sequence). CDR3 sequence reads: CASSTGQNTEAFF.

V usage is TRBV15 and J usage is TRBJ2-7; TCRdb's D call, TRBD2, is unchecked because there is no DNA. Per the germline V gene, CDR1 is LNHNV and CDR2 is YYDKDF (reference sequence). The CDR3 loop spans 21 amino acids. CDR3 sequence: CATSRDLRTSGRPTIVYEQYF.

The chain recombines TRBV20-1 with TRBJ2-7; TCRdb's D call, TRBD2, is unchecked because there is no DNA. The length of the CDR3 is 15 residues. CDR1 is DFQATT and CDR2 is SNEGSKA in the germline V gene (reference sequence). CDR3: CSARGGRLSSYEQYF.

This chain uses TRBV20-1 with TRBJ1-2. CDR1 DFQATT and CDR2 SNEGSKA come from the germline V gene (reference sequence). The CDR3 runs 16 residues. Here the CDR3 reads CSARDPWSRTYGGYTF.

The rearrangement uses TRBV7-2 and TRBJ1-1; TCRdb indicates TRBD1, and absent DNA this call remains unverified. The CDR3 contains 16 residues. The germline V gene has CDR1 SGHTA and CDR2 FQGNSA. The CDR3 here is CASSLPGQGARTEAFF.

The chain is built from TRBV5-4 and TRBJ1-4. The V gene's germline CDR1 is SGHNT and CDR2 YYREEE (reference sequence). CDR3 length: 15 residues. CDR3: CASSPSSTMTEKLFF.

The CDR3 loop is CSASSGLAGIYEQYF. The chain carries TRBV20-1 and TRBJ2-7; TCRdb's D call, TRBD2, is unchecked because there is no DNA. CDR1 is DFQATT and CDR2 is SNEGSKA in the germline V gene (reference sequence). The CDR3 extends over 15 amino acids.